Listed here are 2 T cell receptor beta chains from one sample, sequenced in a study of cytotoxic CD8 clonotypes in ibrutinib-treated CLL. Produced via immunoSEQ multiplex PCR; TCRdb's table is partial and in-frame only. The table records about 200,000 clones, roughly 73% of them present only once. Sequenced material: PBMCs, taken after 12 months of ibrutinib treatment. These receptors were obtained from a human donor with chronic lymphocytic leukemia.

CDR3 protein: CASSLFNTGELFF. CDR3 bases: TGTGCCAGCAGCTTATTCAACACCGGGGAGCTGTTTTTT. The rearrangement joins TRBV7-6 to TRBJ2-2; D remains ambiguous. The CDR3 contains 13 residues. In germline, CDR1 is SGHVS, CDR2 FNYEAQ. Between the trimmed V and J ends, which lost 2 bases and 2 bases, there was a span of 3 bases.

This clone was detected many times. V gene TRBV28 combines with J gene TRBJ1-5; no definite D call. CDR1 is MDHEN, CDR2 SYDVKM, per germline. V was shortened by 6 bases and J by 0 bases, with 12 bases between the two germline ends. The CDR3 has 15 amino acids. CDR3 protein: CASRNPGYSNQPQHF. Written as DNA, the CDR3 is TGTGCCAGCAGAAATCCGGGTTATAGCAATCAGCCCCAGCATTTT.